These T cell receptor beta chains were read from a single sample in a study of cytomegalovirus exposure and HLA in healthy donors. Sequencing was performed with immunoSEQ multiplex PCR; in TCRdb, only in-frame clones are kept and a portion is missing. The sample contains 120,000 to 150,000 clones, 65% to 80% of which appear only once. Specimen: PBMCs. These receptors were obtained from a male donor in good health and CMV-seropositive. Both conserved end residues are part of each CDR3. A D gene is named only where the DNA matches it firmly. Part of the rows lack a size; the others show once, few, many or a class for expanded clones.

size,D,V,J,DNA,CDR3
.,.,TRBV28,TRBJ1-2,TGTGCCAGCACCAACTCCGGTAGGGGTCAAAACTATGGCTACACCTTC,CASTNSGRGQNYGYTF
.,.,TRBV7-9,TRBJ1-6,TGTGCCAGCAGCCGCACTATCGACGGACCCCTCCACTTT,CASSRTIDGPLHF
.,TRBD1,TRBV28,TRBJ1-1,TGTGCCAGCAGTGTATCTGAACGGAGGGGGCGAACTGAAGCTTTCTTT,CASSVSERRGRTEAFF
few,TRBD1,TRBV9,TRBJ1-2,TGTGCCAGCAGCGCACCCGGGACAGGAGCCTACTATGGCTACACCTTC,CASSAPGTGAYYGYTF
once,TRBD1,TRBV6-1,TRBJ1-2,TGTGCCAGCAGGGCCGGGACAGGACATGGCTACACCTTC,CASRAGTGHGYTF
.,TRBD1,TRBV15,TRBJ1-6,TGTGCCACCAGCAGGGGGGACAGAAATTCACCCCTCCACTTT,CATSRGDRNSPLHF
.,TRBD2,TRBV19,TRBJ2-3,TGTGCCAGTAGTATGGGTAGCGGGGGGTTCACAGATACGCAGTATTTT,CASSMGSGGFTDTQYF
once,.,TRBV7-6,TRBJ2-1,TGTGCCAGCAGCTTAGATCGGTCCGCTTACAATGAGCAGTTCTTC,CASSLDRSAYNEQFF
.,.,TRBV7-2,TRBJ2-1,TGTGCCAGCAGCCCATTTAATTACGGGAATGAGCAGTTCTTC,CASSPFNYGNEQFF
few,.,TRBV6-1,TRBJ2-7,TGTGCCAGCACCCAATCTCCGGGTTCTTCCTACGAGCAGTACTTC,CASTQSPGSSYEQYF